Listed here is a single T cell receptor (beta chain). TCRdb ran MiXCR on the 5' RACE reads and lists one entry per CDR3 protein. The table includes under 450,000 distinct CDR3 sequences, about an eighth detected once. V shed 1 base and J shed 13 bases, with 14 bases lying between them. There are 14 residues in the CDR3. Per germline, CDR1 SGHTA and CDR2 FQGNSA. The data derive from a study of T-cell memory formation after mild COVID-19. Sequencing input: PBMCs or a T cell subset sorted from them (not recorded which). This TCR was recovered from a man aged 18 to 35 who had mild COVID-19 (a few samples of this study predate the infection). Cell type and time point are not known. This sequence joins TRBV7-2 and TRBJ1-6; a weak D match, TRBD1 (6 bases). The CDR3 loop is CASSLGQGMSPLHF. As DNA, the CDR3 is TGTGCCAGCAGCTTAGGGCAGGGGATGTCCCCCCTCCACTTT. The full variable domain, with the rest looked up from reference TRBV7-2 and TRBJ1-6, is GAGVSQSPSNKVTEKGKDVELRCDPISGHTALYWYRQSLGQGLEFLIYFQGNSAPDKSGLPSDRFSAERTGGSVSTLTIQRTQQEDSAVYLCASSLGQGMSPLHFGNGTRLTVT.